The clone carrying this TCR beta chain has just one count. This entry belongs to a study of control samples from healthy donors and cancer patients. Data came from immunoSEQ multiplex PCR; TCRdb stores just in-frame clones and leaves some out. Of approximately 120,000 clones listed, about nine tenths are singletons. The clonotype was recovered from a human donor in good health. The donor label of this sample is uncertain. The sample consisted of blood.

The chain's CDR3 is CASSQDRDTTNEKLFF. In DNA form, the CDR3 reads TGTGCCAGCAGCCAGGACCGGGACACGACTAATGAAAAACTGTTTTTT. This chain links TRBV4-2 with TRBJ1-4, with D possibly being TRBD1 (6 bases). Trimming stripped 3 bases from V and 2 bases from J, with 13 bases between. The CDR3 has 16 residues. In germline, CDR1 is LGHNA, CDR2 YNFKEQ.